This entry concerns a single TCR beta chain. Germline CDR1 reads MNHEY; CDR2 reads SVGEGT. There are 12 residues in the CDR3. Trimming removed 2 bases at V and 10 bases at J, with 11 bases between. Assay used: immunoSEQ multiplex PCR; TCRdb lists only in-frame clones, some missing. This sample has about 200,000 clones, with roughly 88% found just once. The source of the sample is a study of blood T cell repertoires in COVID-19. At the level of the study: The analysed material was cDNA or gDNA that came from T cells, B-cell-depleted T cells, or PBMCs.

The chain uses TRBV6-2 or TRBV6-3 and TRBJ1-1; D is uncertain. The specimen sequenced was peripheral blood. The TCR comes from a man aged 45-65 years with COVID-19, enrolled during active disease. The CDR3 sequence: CASSYQAGGAFF. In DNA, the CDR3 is TGTGCCAGCAGTTACCAGGCAGGAGGAGCTTTCTTT.